These 18 T cell receptor beta chains were all obtained from the same sample, sequenced in a study of CD8 T cells in Susac syndrome. An amount of RNA that ranged from 0.5 to 1 ug was reverse transcribed with random hexamers. TCRdb fed the immunoSEQ multiplex PCR reads into MiXCR, producing one record per CDR3 protein. The sample holds approximately 120,000 distinct CDR3 sequences, 80% to 95% seen once. The material sequenced was CD8+ T cells from PBMCs. These receptors all come from a human donor in good health.

In this sample, this clonotype turned up once. The J gene is TRBJ2-2, the V gene TRBV20-1; D not certain. This CDR3 spans 15 amino acids. Trimming cost V 4 bases and J 0 bases, with 12 bases left between them. In germline, CDR1 is DFQATT, CDR2 SNEGSKA (reference sequence). CDR3 sequence (DNA): TGCAGTGCTAAAAATGGCGGTACGAACACCGGGGAGCTGTTTTTT. The encoded protein is CSAKNGGTNTGELFF.

The V call is TRBV30, the J call TRBJ1-1; D gene unclear. The CDR3 runs 13 residues. Trimming removed 0 bases from V and 0 bases from J, with 5 bases in between. Looked up from germline, CDR1 is GTSNPN and CDR2 is SVGIG (reference sequence). CDR3 in DNA: TGTGCCTGGAGTGTAGGAATGAACACTGAAGCTTTCTTT. Amino acids: CAWSVGMNTEAFF.

The rearrangement uses TRBV2 and TRBJ1-4, with D perhaps TRBD1 (5 bases). The germline V and J ends were trimmed by 5 bases and 8 bases, with 18 bases remaining between them. The germline V gene encodes CDR1 SNHLY and CDR2 FYNNEI. The CDR3 has 15 residues. CDR3 loop: CASSYYVGAPEKLFF. The CDR3 region has the DNA TGTGCCAGCAGTTATTACGTCGGGGCTCCGGAAAAACTGTTTTTT.

This clonotype was picked up one time. The chain uses TRBV20-1 and TRBJ2-3, with 11 positions matching TRBD2. Germline V gives CDR1 DFQATT, CDR2 SNEGSKA (reference sequence). The CDR3 has 15 amino acids. V gave up 5 bases and J gave up 2 bases; unmatched junction bases: 6. This chain's CDR3 is CSAFTSGGYTDTQYF. The CDR3 DNA is TGCAGTGCTTTTACTAGCGGGGGTTACACAGATACGCAGTATTTT.

J is TRBJ1-5 and V is TRBV12-3 or TRBV12-4; possibly TRBD1 for D (5 bases). This CDR3 spans 12 amino acids. V gave up 7 bases and J gave up 5 bases, with 9 bases separating them. The DNA for the CDR3 is TGTGCCAGCACCCCGGGGGATCAGCCCCAGCATTTT. Protein product: CASTPGDQPQHF.

The chain couples TRBV7-2 to TRBJ1-4, with 8 bases that match TRBD1. The CDR3 length is 14 residues. Germline trimming cut 5 bases from V and 7 bases from J; bases unmatched to any gene: 6. The V gene's germline CDR1 is SGHTA and CDR2 FQGNSA. The DNA of the CDR3 is TGTGCCAGCAGCCCACAGGGGGGAATTGAAAAACTGTTTTTT. Protein product: CASSPQGGIEKLFF.

J is TRBJ2-4 and V is TRBV7-2; D not resolved. The V and J ends lost 1 base and 6 bases respectively, with 16 bases between them. The germline CDR1 and CDR2 sequences are SGHTA and FQGNSA. The CDR3 has 16 amino acids. CDR3 DNA sequence: TGTGCCAGCAGCTTAGTGGACCCCGCCCCGGGAAACATTCAGTACTTC. Translating gives CASSLVDPAPGNIQYF.

The chain uses TRBV6-2 or TRBV6-3 and TRBJ2-7; either TRBD1 or TRBD2 may supply D (5 bases each). Trimming stripped 2 bases from V and 7 bases from J, with 12 bases between. The CDR3 runs to 13 residues. The germline V gene has CDR1 MNHEY and CDR2 SVGEGT. CDR3 residues: CASSYQGVGEQYF. The CDR3 DNA follows: TGTGCCAGCAGTTACCAGGGAGTCGGGGAGCAGTACTTC.

This rearrangement joins TRBV5-1 to TRBJ1-1; 10 bases are shared with TRBD1. Germline V gene lookup returns CDR1 SGHRS and CDR2 YFSETQ. The J segment lost 7 bases and the V segment lost 2 bases, leaving 2 bases of the junction unmatched. CDR3 size: 13 residues. CDR3 residues: CASSFRDRGEAFF. The CDR3 DNA follows: TGCGCCAGCAGCTTCCGGGACAGGGGTGAAGCTTTCTTT.

The CDR3 is CASNQPGGYYTF. CDR3 nucleotide sequence: TGTGCCAGTAACCAACCAGGGGGATACTACACCTTC. The chain links TRBV19 to TRBJ1-2; 7 nucleotides line up with TRBD1. CDR3 length: 12 amino acids. Germline loops: CDR1 LNHDA, CDR2 SQIVND (reference sequence). V shed 7 bases and J 10 bases; nucleotides not matched to a gene: 9.

V is TRBV12-3 or TRBV12-4 and J is TRBJ2-1; D uncertain. V lost 5 bases to trimming and J lost 7 bases, with 12 bases between them. There are 13 residues in the CDR3. In nucleotides, the CDR3 is TGTGCCAGCAGTCCCCTCAATTATAATGAGCAGTTCTTC. Its translation: CASSPLNYNEQFF.

The rearrangement joins TRBV5-5 to TRBJ2-3, with D perhaps matching TRBD1 (6 bases). CDR1 and CDR2 from the germline V gene are SGHKS and YYEKEE (reference sequence). The CDR3 contains 14 residues. The V and J ends lost 4 bases and 9 bases respectively, with 18 bases between them. In DNA, the CDR3 is TGTGCCAGCAGCCCCCTACTCCGACAGGAAACGCAGTATTTT. This codes for CASSPLLRQETQYF.

In nucleotides, the CDR3 is TGTGCCAGCAGCGCCCCCCTTGGGGAGCAGTACTTC. As protein: CASSAPLGEQYF. The chain uses TRBV9 and TRBJ2-7; the D is unclear. CDR3 length: 12 amino acids. CDR1 is SGDLS, CDR2 YYNGEE, per germline. V lost 3 bases, J lost 7 bases, and 11 bases lay in between. Variable domain in full (rest from reference TRBV9 and TRBJ2-7): DSGVTQTPKHLITATGQRVTLRCSPRSGDLSVYWYQQSLDQGLQFLIQYYNGEERAKGNILERFSAQQFPDLHSELNLSSLELGDSALYFCASSAPLGEQYFGPGTRLTVT.

This rearrangement joins TRBV12-5 to TRBJ1-1; 7 nucleotides line up with TRBD1. CDR1 and CDR2 from the germline V gene are LGHNT and FRNRAP. This CDR3 region has 17 residues. V shed 1 base, J shed 5 bases, and the junction held 13 bases outside the gene matches. The CDR3 region has the DNA TGTGCTAGTGGTTTGGATCTGACAGGGACCAAGTGGACTGAAGCTTTCTTT. This gives the protein CASGLDLTGTKWTEAFF.

The chain employs TRBV20-1 and TRBJ2-5; 7 bases line up with TRBD1. After removal of 5 bases from V and 2 bases from J, the junction contained 5 bases not matched to a gene. This CDR3 is 13 amino acids long. Per germline, CDR1 DFQATT and CDR2 SNEGSKA (reference sequence). CDR3 amino acids: CSARGQVQETQYF. CDR3 sequence (DNA): TGCAGTGCTCGAGGACAGGTTCAAGAGACCCAGTACTTC.

This chain links TRBV14 with TRBJ2-1, with 10 bases that match TRBD2. This CDR3 is 16 amino acids long. Trimming took 8 bases from V and 0 from J; bases not matched to a gene: 7. Germline CDR1 is SGHDN and CDR2 is FVKESK. CDR3: CASDESGRASYNEQFF. The CDR3 DNA follows: TGTGCCAGCGATGAGAGCGGGAGGGCCTCCTACAATGAGCAGTTCTTC.

The chain joins TRBV12-3 or TRBV12-4 to TRBJ1-1; D remains unclear. The CDR3 length is 13 residues. V was shortened by 2 bases and J by 7 bases, with 11 bases between the two germline ends. CDR3 amino acids: CASSLSPGNEAFF. CDR3 nucleotides: TGTGCCAGCAGTTTATCCCCAGGTAATGAAGCTTTCTTT.

This rearrangement joins TRBV29-1 to TRBJ1-1; D is unresolved. Looked up from germline, CDR1 is SQVTM and CDR2 is ANQGSEA. The CDR3 covers 13 residues. V gave up 4 bases and J gave up 0 bases, with 9 bases separating them. CDR3 protein: CSVAPKLNTEAFF. Here the CDR3 DNA reads TGCAGCGTTGCTCCGAAACTGAACACTGAAGCTTTCTTT.